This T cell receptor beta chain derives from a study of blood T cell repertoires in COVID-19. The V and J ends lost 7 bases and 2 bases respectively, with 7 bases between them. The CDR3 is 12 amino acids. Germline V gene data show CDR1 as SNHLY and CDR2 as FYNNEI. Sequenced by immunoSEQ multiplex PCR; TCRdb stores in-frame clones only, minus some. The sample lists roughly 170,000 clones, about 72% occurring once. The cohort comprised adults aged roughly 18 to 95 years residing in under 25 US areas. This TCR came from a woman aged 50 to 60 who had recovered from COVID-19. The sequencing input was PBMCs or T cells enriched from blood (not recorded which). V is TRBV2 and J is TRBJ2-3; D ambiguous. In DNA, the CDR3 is TGTGCCAGCACGCGTTCCACAGATACGCAGTATTTT. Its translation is CASTRSTDTQYF.